This T cell receptor (beta chain) was sequenced during a study of post-analysis software for immune sequencing data. Study conclusions and caveats: Relative to controls, patients with multiple sclerosis showed significantly lower normalized Chao1 diversity. Roughly 5 TRBV segments (TRBV5-6, TRBV5-1 and TRBV20-1 among them) occurred more frequently in patients than in controls.

Unique-molecular-identifier-tagged TCR beta cDNA libraries were used. Each CDR3 protein gets one entry after TCRdb re-called the PCR reads with MiXCR. The sample records roughly 730,000 distinct CDR3 sequences, roughly 30% being singletons. There are a few counts of this clonotype. Antigen unknown. This CDR3 has 13 residues. Germline V lookup: CDR1 SGHTA, CDR2 FQGNSA. V gave up 3 bases and J gave up 2 bases, with 5 bases separating them. What was sequenced was blood. The TCR sequence derives from a girl under 18 with multiple sclerosis. The rearrangement uses TRBV7-2 and TRBJ2-1; D gene unclear. CDR3 region: CASSFTTYNEQFF. CDR3 nucleotide sequence: TGTGCCAGCAGCTTCACCACCTACAATGAGCAGTTCTTC.